This entry is about one T cell receptor (beta chain). In the original workflow: Nucleated cell counts were estimated from reference gene primer amplification. Clones were sequenced by immunoSEQ multiplex PCR, and TCRdb holds only the in-frame ones, with some missing. D and trimming come from the DNA, and the V and J calls and clone size come from that table. The sample lists around 170,000 clones, roughly 70% seen once, with 3% in the top ten. The V and J ends lost 2 bases and 7 bases respectively, with 15 bases between them. The CDR3 extends over 14 amino acids. CDR1 GTSNPN and CDR2 SVGIG come from the germline V gene (reference sequence). This record belongs to a study of blood T cell repertoires in COVID-19. Across the study: COVID-19 samples collected from the United States, Italy and Spain covered acute and convalescent phases. In each case, the material was cDNA or gDNA derived from T cells, B-cell-depleted T cells, or PBMCs.

Sample: peripheral blood. V is TRBV30 and J is TRBJ2-1; D possibly corresponds to TRBD2 (5 bases). This receptor was taken from a woman older than 75 with acute or convalescent COVID-19. This CDR3 reads CAWSQYVPGNEQFF. CDR3 in DNA: TGTGCCTGGAGTCAGTATGTTCCGGGGAATGAGCAGTTCTTC.